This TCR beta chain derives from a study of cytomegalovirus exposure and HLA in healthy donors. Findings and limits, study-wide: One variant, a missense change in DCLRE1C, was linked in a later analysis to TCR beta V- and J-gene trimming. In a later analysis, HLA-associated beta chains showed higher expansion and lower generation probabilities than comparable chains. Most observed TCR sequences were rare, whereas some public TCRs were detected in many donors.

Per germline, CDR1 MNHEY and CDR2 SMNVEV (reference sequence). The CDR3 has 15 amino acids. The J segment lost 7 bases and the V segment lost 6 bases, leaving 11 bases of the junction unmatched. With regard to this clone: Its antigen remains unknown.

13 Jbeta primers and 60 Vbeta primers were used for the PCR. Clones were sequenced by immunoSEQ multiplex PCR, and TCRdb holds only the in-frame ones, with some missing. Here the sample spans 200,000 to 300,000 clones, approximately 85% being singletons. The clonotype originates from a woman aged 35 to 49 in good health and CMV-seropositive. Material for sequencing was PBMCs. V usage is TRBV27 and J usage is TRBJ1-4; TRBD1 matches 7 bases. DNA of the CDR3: TGTGCCAGCAGCACACAGGGGCAGATAGGTGAAAAACTGTTTTTT. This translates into CASSTQGQIGEKLFF. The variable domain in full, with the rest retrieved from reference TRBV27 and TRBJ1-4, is EAQVTQNPRYLITVTGKKLTVTCSQNMNHEYMSWYRQDPGLGLRQIYYSMNVEVTDKGDVPEGYKVSRKEKRNFPLILESPSPNQTSLYFCASSTQGQIGEKLFFGSGTQLSVL.